These 25 T cell receptor beta chains were all obtained from the same sample, sequenced in a study of blood T cell repertoires in COVID-19. TCRdb keeps only in-frame clones here, not all; method: immunoSEQ multiplex PCR. The sample gives about 82,000 clones, about four fifths of which show up once; 6.5% to 8.5% is in the top ten. The sample consisted of peripheral blood. These receptors all come from a man aged 45-60 years with active or convalescent COVID-19.

The chain carries TRBV2 and TRBJ2-5; the match to TRBD1 covers 7 bases. This CDR3 has 14 residues. Germline V lookup: CDR1 SNHLY, CDR2 FYNNEI. V lost 0 bases and J lost 5; bases outside the gene matches: 3. The CDR3 reads CASSEARGGETQYF. CDR3 coding DNA: TGTGCCAGCAGTGAAGCGCGAGGGGGCGAGACCCAGTACTTC.

The V and J genes are TRBV6-2 or TRBV6-3 and TRBJ2-5; D is possibly TRBD2 (5 bases). The CDR3 has 14 amino acids. V shed 5 bases and J shed 5 bases, with 15 bases lying between them. CDR1 and CDR2 from the germline V gene are MNHEY and SVGEGT. DNA of the CDR3: TGTGCCAGCAGTCAACTAGAACCGGGCGAGACCCAGTACTTC. This codes for CASSQLEPGETQYF.

The V gene is TRBV18, the J gene TRBJ2-3, with a weak D call TRBD1 (6 bases). V was pared by 4 bases and J by 0 bases, with 11 bases between. The CDR3 consists of 15 residues. Germline CDR1 reads KGHSH; CDR2 reads LQKENI. In nucleotides, the CDR3 is TGTGCCAGCTCACAGGGACATTTAAGCACAGATACGCAGTATTTT. This sequence encodes CASSQGHLSTDTQYF.

This clone was recorded once. This chain joins TRBV7-7 and TRBJ1-4; 9 nucleotides line up with TRBD1. CDR3 length: 15 amino acids. CDR1 and CDR2 from the germline V gene are SSHAT and FNYEAQ (reference sequence). Trimming at V came to 5 bases and at J to 7 bases, leaving 8 bases not matched to a gene. The CDR3 spells CASSPGTGLSEKLFF. In DNA, the CDR3 is TGTGCCAGCAGCCCCGGGACAGGGTTGAGTGAAAAACTGTTTTTT.

In DNA form, the CDR3 reads TGTGCCAGCAGCGTAACTAGCGGGGCCACCGGGGAGCTGTTTTTT. Protein product: CASSVTSGATGELFF. V gene TRBV9 combines with J gene TRBJ2-2; 10 nucleotides align to TRBD2. The CDR3 is 15 amino acids. Germline values: CDR1 SGDLS, CDR2 YYNGEE. J gave up 4 bases and V 1 base, and 1 base lay outside the gene matches.

This clone was seen a few times. The rearrangement joins TRBV5-8 to TRBJ1-5, with D maybe TRBD1 (6 bases). The CDR3 spans 16 residues. The V end lost 2 bases, the J end lost 5 bases, and 17 bases lay between the germline ends. In germline, CDR1 is SGHTS, CDR2 YDEGEE. This CDR3 reads CASSFFSYRDDQPQHF. As DNA, the CDR3 is TGTGCCAGCAGCTTTTTTTCCTACAGGGATGATCAGCCCCAGCATTTT.

This chain links TRBV28 with TRBJ1-5, with D possibly matching TRBD1 (5 bases). Looked up from germline, CDR1 is MDHEN and CDR2 is SYDVKM. The V gene lost 8 bases and the J gene lost 4 bases, with 18 bases spanning the gap. CDR3 length: 15 amino acids. CDR3 bases: TGTGCCAGCTCTCCCCCAGGGACTATTAATCAGCCCCAGCATTTT. Protein product: CASSPPGTINQPQHF.

The count of this clone is one. This sequence joins TRBV10-3 and TRBJ1-5; no reliable D call. This CDR3 region has 13 residues. V was shortened by 6 bases and J by 1 base, with 7 bases between the two germline ends. Germline V gives CDR1 ENHRY, CDR2 SYGVKD. CDR3 amino acids: CAISPVSNQPQHF. For the CDR3, the DNA is TGTGCCATCAGCCCCGTGAGCAATCAGCCCCAGCATTTT.

The CDR3 loop reads CASRKGLVTDTQYF. The CDR3 DNA sequence: TGCGCCAGCAGGAAGGGACTAGTCACAGATACGCAGTATTTT. The J gene is TRBJ2-3, the V gene TRBV5-1; 8 nucleotides align to TRBD2. Germline CDR1 is SGHRS and CDR2 is YFSETQ. J gave up 2 bases and V 5 bases, and 4 bases lay outside the gene matches. The length of the CDR3 is 14 residues.

The gene calls are TRBV27 and TRBJ1-5; unclear D gene. The V and J ends lost 3 bases and 4 bases respectively, with 7 bases between them. This CDR3 is 13 amino acids long. The germline CDR1 and CDR2 sequences are MNHEY and SMNVEV (reference sequence). CDR3 sequence reads: CASSFGGNQPQHF. The CDR3 DNA follows: TGTGCCAGCAGTTTCGGAGGGAATCAGCCCCAGCATTTT.

The chain joins TRBV19 to TRBJ1-2; D unresolved. The V end lost 5 bases, the J end lost 0 bases, and 16 bases lay between the germline ends. Germline assignment: CDR1 LNHDA and CDR2 SQIVND (reference sequence). This CDR3 has 16 amino acids. The CDR3 nucleotides are TGTGCCAGTAGTGCAGTAAAAAAACTAGCTAACTATGGCTACACCTTC. Amino acids: CASSAVKKLANYGYTF. Drawing the rest from reference TRBV19 and TRBJ1-2, the complete variable domain is DGGITQSPKYLFRKEGQNVTLSCEQNLNHDAMYWYRQDPGQGLRLIYYSQIVNDFQKGDIAEGYSVSREKKESFPLTVTSAQKNPTAFYLCASSAVKKLANYGYTFGSGTRLTVV.

The V and J genes are TRBV18 and TRBJ1-5, with D unresolved. Trimming shortened V by 4 bases and J by 0 bases, and 7 bases separated the two germline ends. This CDR3 contains 14 residues. The V gene's germline CDR1 is KGHSH and CDR2 LQKENI. CDR3 loop: CASSQGVSNQPQHF. DNA of the CDR3: TGTGCCAGCTCACAGGGAGTTAGCAATCAGCCCCAGCATTTT.

The genes are TRBV6-5 and TRBJ1-2; tentatively, D is TRBD1 (6 bases). Trimming removed 7 bases at V and 7 bases at J, with 22 bases between. There are 15 residues in the CDR3. The germline gives CDR1 MNHEY, CDR2 SVGAGI. CDR3 nucleotide sequence: TGTGCCAGCACCTTTTATGGGCAGGGGAATGCTGGCTACACCTTC. This codes for CASTFYGQGNAGYTF.

This sequence joins TRBV6-5 and TRBJ2-2, with 9 bases lining up with TRBD2. Germline V gene sequence: CDR1 MNHEY, CDR2 SVGAGI. The CDR3 totals 15 residues. V dropped 10 bases and J dropped 6; count of bases not matched to a gene: 12. CDR3 loop: CATAGGGAGAGELFF. The CDR3, as DNA: TGTGCCACGGCCGGCGGGGGGGCCGGAGCCGGGGAGCTGTTTTTT.

The V call is TRBV27, the J call TRBJ2-3; 10 positions match TRBD2. The CDR3 loop spans 13 amino acids. The V segment lost 3 bases and the J segment 10 bases; nucleotides outside the gene matches: 4. From germline, CDR1 is MNHEY and CDR2 SMNVEV (reference sequence). CDR3 protein: CASSFGSGGPQYF. In nucleotides, the CDR3 is TGTGCCAGCAGTTTCGGTAGCGGGGGGCCGCAGTATTTT.

In its sample, this clone was seen once. This chain connects TRBV5-1 to TRBJ2-1; the match to TRBD2 covers 14 bases. J lost 5 bases, V lost 2 bases, and 6 bases had no gene match. The CDR3 consists of 17 residues. Germline lookup yields CDR1 SGHRS and CDR2 YFSETQ. The CDR3 DNA is TGCGCCAGCAGCTTACCGACTAGCGGGGGGGCCCACAATGAGCAGTTCTTC. Amino acids: CASSLPTSGGAHNEQFF.

This clone was observed a few times. The CDR3 sequence: CASSPGGGLSNTEAFF. For the CDR3, the DNA is TGTGCCAGCAGCCCCGGGGGGGGATTATCAAACACTGAAGCTTTCTTT. This chain uses TRBV7-8 with TRBJ1-1; weak D call: TRBD1 (5 bases). The CDR3 extends over 16 amino acids. CDR1 and CDR2 (germline): SGHVS, FQNEAQ. The V gene lost 5 bases and the J gene lost 2 bases, with 18 bases spanning the gap.

J is TRBJ1-1 and V is TRBV27, with D tentatively TRBD1 (5 bases). The length of the CDR3 is 14 residues. CDR1 is MNHEY and CDR2 is SMNVEV in the germline V gene (reference sequence). Deletions cut 4 bases from V and 1 base from J, with 10 bases between. The CDR3 here is CASSYAGPNTEAFF. In DNA form, the CDR3 reads TGTGCCAGCAGTTACGCGGGACCGAACACTGAAGCTTTCTTT.

The V and J genes are TRBV19 and TRBJ1-5; D remains ambiguous. CDR1 and CDR2 (germline): LNHDA, SQIVND (reference sequence). The length of the CDR3 is 13 residues. The V end was cut by 7 bases, the J end by 4 bases, with 11 bases between. CDR3 bases: TGTGCCAGTAACCCTGGAGTGAATCAGCCCCAGCATTTT. Its protein product is CASNPGVNQPQHF.

The chain joins TRBV19 to TRBJ1-2, with a possible D match to TRBD1 (6 bases). The CDR3 has 14 amino acids. Germline V CDR1 and CDR2: LNHDA, SQIVND (reference sequence). The V end lost 5 bases, the J end lost 11 bases, and 21 bases lay between the germline ends. The CDR3 spells CASSALQGILLYTF. CDR3 nucleotide sequence: TGTGCCAGTAGTGCCCTACAGGGAATACTACTGTACACCTTC.

V usage is TRBV24-1 and J usage is TRBJ2-6; tentative D call: TRBD2 (6 bases). The CDR3 consists of 17 residues. CDR1 is KGHDR and CDR2 is SFDVKD in the germline V gene. Deletions cut 0 bases from V and 8 bases from J, with 16 bases between. The chain's CDR3 is CATSDLRSTGGTNVLTF. CDR3 nucleotides: TGTGCCACCAGTGATTTGAGGTCTACTGGGGGGACCAACGTCCTGACTTTC.

Only one count was recorded for this clone. The chain combines TRBV5-1 with TRBJ2-1, with TRBD2 matching over 8 bases. V shed 2 bases and J 7 bases; nucleotides not matched to a gene: 17. The CDR3 loop spans 18 amino acids. Germline CDR1 reads SGHRS; CDR2 reads YFSETQ. CDR3 sequence reads: CASSFYPSSGDSWNEQFF. Written as DNA, the CDR3 is TGCGCCAGCAGCTTTTACCCTAGTAGCGGGGATTCCTGGAATGAGCAGTTCTTC. The full variable domain, completed using reference TRBV5-1 and TRBJ2-1, is KAGVTQTPRYLIKTRGQQVTLSCSPISGHRSVSWYQQTPGQGLQFLFEYFSETQRNKGNFPGRFSGRQFSNSRSEMNVSTLELGDSALYLCASSFYPSSGDSWNEQFFGPGTRLTVL.

This chain links TRBV24-1 with TRBJ2-1; 14 bases are shared with TRBD2. The trim removed 4 bases at V and 0 bases at J, leaving 4 bases unmatched. The CDR3 length is 18 residues. CDR1 and CDR2 from the germline V gene are KGHDR and SFDVKD. CDR3 region: CATSEGLAGGFSYNEQFF. The CDR3 coding sequence is TGTGCCACCAGTGAAGGACTAGCGGGGGGCTTCTCCTACAATGAGCAGTTCTTC.

The chain employs TRBV6-5 and TRBJ2-5; D may be TRBD2 (5 bases). The germline V gene encodes CDR1 MNHEY and CDR2 SVGAGI. CDR3 length: 13 amino acids. Trimming took 2 bases from V and 6 from J, leaving 10 bases between them. CDR3 nucleotides: TGTGCCAGCAGTTACGAGGGTTTGCAGACCCAGTACTTC. This gives the protein CASSYEGLQTQYF.

The rearrangement links TRBV5-1 to TRBJ2-2; 8 nucleotides align to TRBD2. Germline-derived CDR1 and CDR2 are SGHRS and YFSETQ. This CDR3 spans 15 amino acids. V dropped 0 bases and J dropped 6; count of bases not matched to a gene: 4. CDR3 amino acids: CASSLGAGGPGELFF. The CDR3 DNA reads TGCGCCAGCAGCTTGGGGGCGGGGGGCCCCGGGGAGCTGTTTTTT.